This T cell receptor (beta chain) is from a study of CD8 T cells in Susac syndrome. RNA, at about 0.45 to 1 ug, was reverse transcribed with random hexamers. It was immunoSEQ multiplex PCR that amplified TCR beta CDR3 across 54 Vbeta and 13 Jbeta. Each CDR3 protein gets one entry after TCRdb re-called the immunoSEQ multiplex PCR reads with MiXCR. Of 250,000 to 300,000 distinct CDR3 sequences in the sample, roughly 90% are singletons; the top ten hold roughly 0.2%. CD8+ and CD4+ blood T cells underwent TCR beta sequencing. Negative isolation was used for CD8+ and CD4+ T cells and FACS enrichment for TEMRA cells. Germline V lookup: CDR1 LNHDA, CDR2 SQIVND (reference sequence). J lost 10 bases, V lost 5 bases, and 14 bases had no gene match. CDR3 length: 15 residues.

The sequenced material came from CD8+ T cells from PBMCs. The TCR sequence derives from a human donor with multiple sclerosis. The chain carries TRBV19 and TRBJ2-1, with 7 bases lining up with TRBD2. For the CDR3, the DNA is TGTGCCAGTAGTCCAAGCCTTAGCGGGTCGGTGGAGCAGTTCTTC. Amino acids: CASSPSLSGSVEQFF.